Listed here is a single T cell receptor beta chain. Its target is not known. This sample is part of a study of STAT5B mutations in CD4+ large granular lymphocyte leukemia. Study-wide findings and caveats: 8/27 top patient clones versus 2/35 control clones were TRBV06-family. Main leukemic clonotypes were patient-specific, but under 30% appeared at low frequency elsewhere.

The J segment lost 8 bases and the V segment lost 2 bases, leaving 8 bases of the junction unmatched. The length of the CDR3 is 13 residues. The germline gives CDR1 GTSNPN, CDR2 SVGIG (reference sequence). Under the authors' procedure: A productive frequency of 2.59 x 10-5 was the lowest detectable. The data were produced by immunoSEQ multiplex PCR, yet TCRdb's version contains in-frame clones alone and is incomplete. From that table come the V and J calls and clone size; the DNA was used to work out D and trimming. This sample has approximately 35,000 clones, with around three quarters found just once.

The V gene is TRBV30, the J gene TRBJ1-2; TRBD1 agrees at 7 bases. The receptor's source is a human donor in good health. The sequenced sample was CD4+ T cells from blood buffy coats. The CDR3 sequence: CAWSTQTGQGYTF. The CDR3 nucleotides read TGTGCCTGGAGTACACAGACAGGGCAGGGCTACACCTTC.